These 31 T cell receptor beta chains came from one sample sequenced in a study of blood T cell repertoires in COVID-19. Here immunoSEQ multiplex PCR was the method, and the copy in TCRdb shows in-frame clones only, minus some. The table shows fewer than 110,000 clones, with around 83% occurring only once. Sample: peripheral blood. All receptors come from a man between 70 and 80 years old with acute or convalescent COVID-19.

This clone was counted a single time. The chain uses TRBV13 and TRBJ1-1; unclear D gene. V lost 2 bases, J lost 1 base, and 5 bases lay in between. Germline loops: CDR1 PRHDT, CDR2 FYEKMQ (reference sequence). The CDR3 is 13 residues long. In DNA, the CDR3 is TGTGCCAGCAGCTTATCAGGGAACACTGAAGCTTTCTTT. This codes for CASSLSGNTEAFF.

The CDR3 loop reads CASSPGLEETQYF. For the CDR3, the DNA is TGTGCCAGCAGCCCCGGACTGGAAGAGACCCAGTACTTC. The chain couples TRBV11-2 to TRBJ2-5; possible D gene TRBD2, 5 bases. Deletions cut 5 bases from V and 3 bases from J, with 10 bases between. Germline loops: CDR1 SGHAT, CDR2 FQNNGV. The CDR3 contains 13 residues. Using reference TRBV11-2 and TRBJ2-5 for the parts outside the CDR3, the full variable domain is EAGVAQSPRYKIIEKRQSVAFWCNPISGHATLYWYQQILGQGPKLLIQFQNNGVVDDSQLPKDRFSAERLKGVDSTLKIQPAKLEDSAVYLCASSPGLEETQYFGPGTRLLVL.

J is TRBJ1-1 and V is TRBV27, with TRBD1 identical over 11 bases. Germline V gene lookup returns CDR1 MNHEY and CDR2 SMNVEV (reference sequence). The V segment lost 5 bases and the J segment 4 bases; nucleotides outside the gene matches: 9. This CDR3 has 16 residues. The CDR3 sequence is CASSPRTGGDPTEAFF. CDR3 nucleotides: TGTGCCAGCAGTCCTCGGACAGGGGGCGATCCCACTGAAGCTTTCTTT.

V gene TRBV6-6 combines with J gene TRBJ1-3; 7 nucleotides agree with TRBD1. The ends lost 5 bases at V and 4 bases at J; junction bases unmatched: 14. Germline CDR1 is MNHNY and CDR2 is SVGAGI (reference sequence). CDR3 length: 17 residues. CDR3 region: CASSPSTGKWLGNTIYF. The CDR3 DNA follows: TGTGCCAGCAGTCCTTCGACAGGGAAGTGGCTGGGAAACACCATATATTTT.

As DNA, the CDR3 is TGTGCCAGCAGCCAGACCGAGACAGGGTACACTGAAGCTTTCTTT. This translates into CASSQTETGYTEAFF. V is TRBV3-1 (or the pseudogene TRBV3-2) and J is TRBJ1-1; 7 bases match TRBD1. The CDR3 has 15 amino acids. Looked up from germline, CDR1 is LGHDT and CDR2 is YNNKEL (reference sequence). Trimming removed 3 bases from V and 3 bases from J; junction bases left unmatched: 7.

The chain is built from TRBV4-3 and TRBJ1-6; 8 bases agree with TRBD1. Germline values: CDR1 LGHNA, CDR2 YSLEER. The CDR3 extends over 18 amino acids. V shed 5 bases, J shed 9 bases, and the junction held 18 bases outside the gene matches. The CDR3 nucleotides are TGCGCCAGCAGCTCCTATGAGGGGCAGGGGGCCTTTTTTTCACCCCTCCACTTT. It translates to CASSSYEGQGAFFSPLHF.

This clone was recorded once. This sequence joins TRBV7-2 and TRBJ2-3, with 8 bases aligning to TRBD2. The CDR3 runs to 15 residues. The V segment lost 5 bases and the J segment 1 base; nucleotides outside the gene matches: 5. The V gene's germline CDR1 is SGHTA and CDR2 FQGNSA. The CDR3 DNA reads TGTGCCAGCAGCAGAAAAGCGGGGGGCACAGATACGCAGTATTTT. This sequence encodes CASSRKAGGTDTQYF.

The CDR3 sequence is CASSLAAGGGGSTEAFF. CDR3 bases: TGTGCCAGCAGCTTAGCCGCAGGGGGCGGTGGGTCCACTGAAGCTTTCTTT. The chain links TRBV7-6 to TRBJ1-1; 8 bases align to TRBD1. The germline V gene has CDR1 SGHVS and CDR2 FNYEAQ. The CDR3 consists of 17 residues. V dropped 0 bases and J dropped 4; count of bases not matched to a gene: 10.

This rearrangement joins TRBV7-9 to TRBJ2-3, with a weak D call TRBD2 (6 bases). V dropped 6 bases and J dropped 6 bases, with 13 bases sitting between them. Looked up from germline, CDR1 is SEHNR and CDR2 is FQNEAQ (reference sequence). The CDR3 has 13 amino acids. CDR3 bases: TGTGCCAGCAGTCTGAGTGGGAGGGATACGCAGTATTTT. Encoded protein: CASSLSGRDTQYF.

The rearrangement uses TRBV9 and TRBJ1-5; 9 bases match TRBD1. In germline, CDR1 is SGDLS, CDR2 YYNGEE. CDR3 length equals 15 residues. The trim removed 3 bases at V and 6 bases at J, leaving 7 bases unmatched. DNA of the CDR3: TGTGCCAGCAGCGGAACCGGGACAGGGAGTCAGCCCCAGCATTTT. Protein: CASSGTGTGSQPQHF.

The V and J genes are TRBV2 and TRBJ2-2; TRBD1 might be the D (5 bases). Trimming took 4 bases from V and 6 from J, leaving 15 bases between them. This CDR3 comprises 15 residues. Looked up from germline, CDR1 is SNHLY and CDR2 is FYNNEI. This chain's CDR3 is CASSGSGMIAGELFF. The CDR3 DNA reads TGTGCCAGCAGTGGGTCAGGGATGATTGCCGGGGAGCTGTTTTTT.

The genes are TRBV6-5 and TRBJ2-3, with TRBD1 matching over 7 bases. The CDR3 consists of 14 residues. V shed 6 bases and J 4 bases; nucleotides not matched to a gene: 7. Looked up from germline, CDR1 is MNHEY and CDR2 is SVGAGI. The chain's CDR3 is CASRTGFYSDTQYF. CDR3 nucleotide sequence: TGTGCCAGCAGGACAGGGTTTTATTCAGATACGCAGTATTTT.

This chain links TRBV5-1 with TRBJ1-3; no definite D call. V lost 0 bases and J lost 0, with 10 bases in between. Looked up from germline, CDR1 is SGHRS and CDR2 is YFSETQ. This CDR3 is 16 amino acids long. CDR3 DNA sequence: TGCGCCAGCAGCTTGGCCGGACTCTCCTCTGGAAACACCATATATTTT. This encodes CASSLAGLSSGNTIYF.

This clone was counted only a few times. CDR3: CASIRGEGNQPQHF. The CDR3 DNA follows: TGTGCCAGCATTCGGGGAGAGGGAAATCAGCCCCAGCATTTT. The V and J genes are TRBV6-5 and TRBJ1-5; no clear D. Germline lookup yields CDR1 MNHEY and CDR2 SVGAGI. V gave up 7 bases and J gave up 4 bases, with 14 bases separating them. The CDR3 totals 14 residues.

The chain links TRBV19 to TRBJ2-2, with 8 positions matching TRBD1. Germline values: CDR1 LNHDA, CDR2 SQIVND (reference sequence). This CDR3 has 13 residues. V lost 6 bases and J lost 9; bases outside the gene matches: 6. Here the CDR3 reads CASRPGGGRELFF. In DNA form, the CDR3 reads TGTGCCAGTAGGCCAGGGGGCGGGAGGGAGCTGTTTTTT.

The chain joins TRBV12-5 to TRBJ1-2; unclear D gene. The germline gives CDR1 LGHNT, CDR2 FRNRAP. The V end lost 6 bases, the J end lost 8 bases, and 22 bases lay between the germline ends. This CDR3 is 15 amino acids long. CDR3 residues: CASGHPKEGSEGYTF. The CDR3, as DNA: TGTGCTAGTGGCCACCCCAAGGAGGGATCTGAGGGCTACACCTTC.

A few counts support this clone. The chain is built from TRBV19 and TRBJ2-3; TRBD2 matches at 9 bases. With V trimmed by 6 bases and J by 3 bases, 10 bases remained unmatched. Germline V gene data show CDR1 as LNHDA and CDR2 as SQIVND (reference sequence). The CDR3 has 16 residues. DNA for the CDR3: TGTGCCAGTAGGGGGCTTAGCGGGGGCGGAACAGATACGCAGTATTTT. This codes for CASRGLSGGGTDTQYF.

This clone was seen only once. J is TRBJ2-7 and V is TRBV7-2; 7 bases map to TRBD2. This CDR3 region has 15 residues. V dropped 5 bases and J dropped 0; count of bases not matched to a gene: 7. The V gene's germline CDR1 is SGHTA and CDR2 FQGNSA. The DNA of the CDR3 is TGTGCCAGCAGCCCAAGCGGGGTTAGCTCCTACGAGCAGTACTTC. It yields the protein CASSPSGVSSYEQYF.

This rearrangement joins TRBV3-1 (or the pseudogene TRBV3-2) to TRBJ1-1; D not resolved. Trimming took off 1 base at V and 6 bases at J, with 9 bases between the two ends. Looked up from germline, CDR1 is LGHDT and CDR2 is YNNKEL (reference sequence). The CDR3 is 13 amino acids. CDR3: CASSQVRGSEAFF. The CDR3 coding sequence is TGTGCCAGCAGCCAAGTACGGGGTTCTGAAGCTTTCTTT.

This chain uses TRBV21-1 with TRBJ1-5; no DNA check was done on the table's D call, TRBD1. TRBV21-1 is a recognized pseudogene. There are 16 residues in the CDR3. CDR3 amino acids: CASSTPGTGERQPQHF. The CDR3 bases are TGTGCCAGCAGCACTCCCGGGACAGGGGAGAGGCAGCCCCAGCATTTT.

This clone showed up just a few times. The chain recombines TRBV27 with TRBJ1-6, with 7 positions matching TRBD1. This CDR3 is 14 amino acids long. The germline CDR1 and CDR2 sequences are MNHEY and SMNVEV (reference sequence). J was trimmed by 6 bases and V by 5 bases; bases with no gene match: 4. CDR3 nucleotide sequence: TGTGCCAGCAGTCATAGACAGGGTAATTCACCCCTCCACTTT. Translation: CASSHRQGNSPLHF.

This chain links TRBV7-9 with TRBJ1-6; 7 positions match TRBD1. Trimming cost V 5 bases and J 7 bases; bases outside gene matches: 5. The CDR3 totals 14 residues. Germline-derived CDR1 and CDR2 are SEHNR and FQNEAQ (reference sequence). The CDR3 spells CASSPGQTNSPLHF. The CDR3 nucleotides read TGTGCCAGCAGCCCGGGACAGACCAATTCACCCCTCCACTTT.

J is TRBJ2-7 and V is TRBV9; a possible D gene is TRBD2 (5 bases). The V and J ends lost 6 bases and 2 bases respectively, with 15 bases between them. The germline gives CDR1 SGDLS, CDR2 YYNGEE. The CDR3 runs 14 residues. The CDR3 region has the DNA TGTGCCAGCACCCTCGGATTAGCGACCTACGAGCAGTACTTC. It encodes CASTLGLATYEQYF.

This clone was seen once. V is TRBV19 and J is TRBJ1-3; the D gene is possibly TRBD1 (6 bases). Between the trimmed V and J ends, which lost 5 bases and 2 bases, there was a span of 10 bases. This CDR3 has 14 residues. Looked up from germline, CDR1 is LNHDA and CDR2 is SQIVND (reference sequence). The CDR3 DNA sequence: TGTGCCAGTAGTTTACAGGGAACTGGAAACACCATATATTTT. The encoded protein is CASSLQGTGNTIYF.

This chain connects TRBV7-2 to TRBJ2-2; D may be TRBD1 (5 bases). V was shortened by 6 bases and J by 6 bases, with 17 bases between the two germline ends. The CDR3 has 15 residues. CDR1 is SGHTA and CDR2 is FQGNSA in the germline V gene. The CDR3 reads CASRLWQGTAGELFF. In nucleotides, the CDR3 is TGTGCCAGCAGGTTATGGCAGGGTACCGCCGGGGAGCTGTTTTTT.

The chain carries TRBV7-8 and TRBJ2-7; perhaps TRBD1 as D (7 bases). The CDR3 length is 15 residues. The V gene's germline CDR1 is SGHVS and CDR2 FQNEAQ. Trimming pared 3 bases from V and 3 bases from J, leaving 15 bases between. The CDR3 nucleotides read TGTGCCAGCAGCTTGGTTCCAGGGGGGAACTACGAGCAGTACTTC. This translates into CASSLVPGGNYEQYF.

The chain joins TRBV29-1 to TRBJ1-3; D is perhaps TRBD1 (5 bases). Germline lookup yields CDR1 SQVTM and CDR2 ANQGSEA. The CDR3 consists of 16 residues. V was trimmed by 1 base and J by 1 base, leaving 14 bases between them. The CDR3 is CSVEVQVPTSGNTIYF. For the CDR3, the DNA is TGCAGCGTTGAAGTACAGGTCCCGACTTCTGGAAACACCATATATTTT. Together with reference TRBV29-1 and TRBJ1-3, the CDR3 gives the full variable domain: SAVISQKPSRDICQRGTSLTIQCQVDSQVTMMFWYRQQPGQSLTLIATANQGSEATYESGFVIDKFPISRPNLTFSTLTVSNMSPEDSSIYLCSVEVQVPTSGNTIYFGEGSWLTVV.

The chain recombines TRBV9 with TRBJ1-2; a possible D gene is TRBD1 (5 bases). The ends were cut back, 0 bases at V and 7 bases at J, with 16 bases in the middle. This CDR3 has 15 amino acids. In germline, CDR1 is SGDLS, CDR2 YYNGEE. The CDR3 spells CASSVEWQGFRGYTF. The CDR3 DNA sequence: TGTGCCAGCAGCGTAGAGTGGCAGGGATTCCGTGGCTACACCTTC.

Details on this clone: Other DNA sequences in this sample translate to the same CDR3. The V gene is TRBV12-3 or TRBV12-4, the J gene TRBJ1-5; no firm D call. The CDR3 spans 12 residues. V lost 5 bases and J lost 5, with 7 bases in between. CDR3 nucleotide sequence: TGTGCCAGCAGTAGTTCGGATCAGCCCCAGCATTTT. This codes for CASSSSDQPQHF.

The V call is TRBV4-2, the J call TRBJ2-1, with D possibly being TRBD2 (6 bases). Germline-derived CDR1 and CDR2 are LGHNA and YNFKEQ. Trimming took 3 bases from V and 12 from J, leaving 18 bases between them. The CDR3 spans 14 residues. The CDR3 spells CASSQGPTPEGQFF. For the CDR3, the DNA is TGTGCCAGCAGCCAGGGGCCTACCCCGGAGGGGCAGTTCTTC.

This sequence joins TRBV7-2 and TRBJ2-7; D is perhaps TRBD1 (6 bases). Trimming left V 7 bases short and J 1 base short, with 8 bases between. In germline, CDR1 is SGHTA, CDR2 FQGNSA. The CDR3 loop spans 12 amino acids. CDR3 loop: CASTDRSYEQYF. The DNA for the CDR3 is TGTGCCAGCACCGACAGGTCCTACGAGCAGTACTTC.